This entry lists 18 T cell receptor beta chains sequenced from one sample in a study of breast tumors, draining lymph nodes, adjacent tissues. Breast cancer patients provided tissue from their axillary draining lymph nodes. TCRdb re-called the multiplex PCR reads through MiXCR, storing one row per CDR3 protein. The profile covers over 150,000 distinct CDR3 sequences, with 31% appearing a single time and around 4.4% taken by the ten largest. Material for sequencing was axillary lymph node tissue. These receptors came from a female donor with breast cancer. Some clones in this sample may be carry-over from other donors' samples.

This clonotype was detected ten times or more. The rearrangement uses TRBV28 and TRBJ1-5; the match to TRBD1 covers 9 bases. Unmatched junction bases numbered 4, after V lost 10 bases and J lost 6 bases. This CDR3 has 12 residues. Germline CDR1 reads MDHEN; CDR2 reads SYDVKM. The CDR3 nucleotides are TGTGCCATCACAGGGGGCGGTCAGCCCCAGCATTTT. This translates into CAITGGGQPQHF.

This clonotype showed up many times. The chain recombines TRBV5-6 with TRBJ2-3, with 10 bases fitting TRBD2. J lost 1 base, V lost 4 bases, and 3 bases had no gene match. This CDR3 comprises 15 residues. Germline V gene sequence: CDR1 SGHDT, CDR2 YYEEEE. CDR3 sequence reads: CASSRTSGRTDTQYF. The CDR3 region has the DNA TGTGCCAGCAGCCGGACTAGCGGTCGCACAGATACGCAGTATTTT.

This clonotype has ten or more counts. The chain employs TRBV25-1 and TRBJ2-1; 14 nucleotides align to TRBD2. Germline values: CDR1 MGHDK, CDR2 SYGVNS. The CDR3 is 17 amino acids. Losses at the gene ends were 5 bases for V and 12 bases for J; bases not matched to a gene: 15. The CDR3 coding sequence is TGTGCCAGCAGTCCTCCCACGGGACTAGCGGGAGTAGTTCCGCAGTTCTTC. Protein: CASSPPTGLAGVVPQFF.

This clonotype was picked up many times. The chain joins TRBV19 to TRBJ1-5; TRBD1 is a possible D gene (6 bases). The V gene's germline CDR1 is LNHDA and CDR2 SQIVND (reference sequence). Trimming removed 1 base at V and 4 bases at J, with 17 bases between. This CDR3 has 17 amino acids. This chain's CDR3 is CASSIVGAGGGNQPQHF. CDR3 nucleotides: TGTGCCAGTAGTATAGTGGGTGCGGGAGGGGGTAATCAGCCCCAGCATTTT.

Worth noting for this clonotype: Since no conserved phenylalanine or tryptophan closes the CDR3, a read error is the likely cause. No DNA is shown, since the ends of the CDR3 on it are uncertain; the CDR3 is the one TCRdb lists. The CDR3 region is CATSRGRRV. The chain is built from TRBV15 and TRBJ2-2; the table's D gene call, TRBD1, was not cross checked with the DNA. With termini counted, the CDR3 has 9 amino acids. Looked up from germline, CDR1 is LNHNV and CDR2 is YYDKDF (reference sequence).

This clonotype was detected ten times or more. This chain connects TRBV5-1 to TRBJ2-3; 7 bases map to TRBD1. The CDR3 is made up of 14 amino acids. CDR1 is SGHRS and CDR2 is YFSETQ in the germline V gene. J lost 4 bases, V lost 4 bases, and 6 bases had no gene match. CDR3 sequence: CASSPDRPADTQYF. The CDR3 bases are TGCGCCAGCAGCCCGGACAGGCCCGCAGATACGCAGTATTTT. The full variable domain, rest sourced from reference TRBV5-1 and TRBJ2-3, is KAGVTQTPRYLIKTRGQQVTLSCSPISGHRSVSWYQQTPGQGLQFLFEYFSETQRNKGNFPGRFSGRQFSNSRSEMNVSTLELGDSALYLCASSPDRPADTQYFGPGTRLTVL.

In this sample, this clonotype turned up many times. The V and J genes are TRBV30 and TRBJ2-3, with no clear D. The germline CDR1 and CDR2 sequences are GTSNPN and SVGIG (reference sequence). The CDR3 runs 13 residues. V dropped 1 base and J dropped 6 bases, with 11 bases sitting between them. CDR3 sequence (DNA): TGTGCCTGGAGTGGCGCCTTCGGGGATACGCAGTATTTT. The encoded protein is CAWSGAFGDTQYF.

This chain joins TRBV4-1 and TRBJ2-3, with D perhaps TRBD2 (6 bases). Germline V gene lookup returns CDR1 MGHRA and CDR2 YSYEKL. V lost 2 bases, J lost 0 bases, and 18 bases lay in between. The CDR3 runs 18 residues. The CDR3 protein is CASSQPVPPGTSTDTQYF. CDR3 nucleotides: TGCGCCAGCAGCCAACCCGTCCCCCCGGGGACTAGCACAGATACGCAGTATTTT.

This clonotype was counted ten times or more. The V gene is TRBV20-1, the J gene TRBJ2-1; tentatively, D is TRBD1 or TRBD2 (5 bases each). CDR3 length equals 15 residues. Germline V gives CDR1 DFQATT, CDR2 SNEGSKA (reference sequence). Trimming removed 8 bases from V and 8 bases from J, with 25 bases in between. The CDR3 loop is CSPLGLAQGRDEQFF. The CDR3 coding sequence is TGCAGTCCCCTAGGGCTAGCTCAGGGTCGGGATGAGCAGTTCTTC.

This clonotype was detected ten times or more. The chain has TRBV5-1 and TRBJ1-4, with 9 positions matching TRBD1. V lost 7 bases, J lost 0 bases, and 4 bases stayed unmatched. The CDR3 is made up of 15 amino acids. The germline V gene has CDR1 SGHRS and CDR2 YFSETQ. CDR3 sequence reads: CASRGQGATNEKLFF. In nucleotides, the CDR3 is TGCGCCAGCCGGGGACAGGGCGCAACTAATGAAAAACTGTTTTTT. Looking up the rest from reference TRBV5-1 and TRBJ1-4 gives the full variable domain: KAGVTQTPRYLIKTRGQQVTLSCSPISGHRSVSWYQQTPGQGLQFLFEYFSETQRNKGNFPGRFSGRQFSNSRSEMNVSTLELGDSALYLCASRGQGATNEKLFFGSGTQLSVL.

This clonotype has at least ten counts. The rearrangement joins TRBV28 to TRBJ2-1, with 7 bases lining up with TRBD1. The CDR3 runs to 13 residues. V was pared by 5 bases and J by 9 bases, with 7 bases of the junction left unmatched. The germline V gene encodes CDR1 MDHEN and CDR2 SYDVKM. Here the CDR3 reads CASSRVQGSEQFF. The CDR3 region has the DNA TGTGCCAGCAGTCGGGTACAGGGGAGTGAGCAGTTCTTC.

This clonotype was recorded at least ten times. V usage is TRBV19 and J usage is TRBJ2-7, with 9 bases that match TRBD1. Per the germline V gene, CDR1 is LNHDA and CDR2 is SQIVND (reference sequence). J was trimmed by 4 bases and V by 4 bases; bases with no gene match: 11. The CDR3 consists of 16 residues. The CDR3 reads CASSTKMGQGKYEQYF. The CDR3 region has the DNA TGTGCCAGTAGTACCAAAATGGGACAGGGAAAGTACGAGCAGTACTTC. The complete variable domain, with remaining parts taken from reference TRBV19 and TRBJ2-7, reads DGGITQSPKYLFRKEGQNVTLSCEQNLNHDAMYWYRQDPGQGLRLIYYSQIVNDFQKGDIAEGYSVSREKKESFPLTVTSAQKNPTAFYLCASSTKMGQGKYEQYFGPGTRLTVT.

This clonotype showed up just a few times. The genes are TRBV7-9 and TRBJ1-1, with D unclear. This CDR3 is 14 amino acids long. Trimming pared 3 bases from V and 1 base from J, leaving 9 bases between. The germline V gene encodes CDR1 SEHNR and CDR2 FQNEAQ (reference sequence). The CDR3 DNA reads TGTGCCAGCAGCTTGGGGTCCTCGAACACTGAAGCTTTCTTT. Translating gives CASSLGSSNTEAFF.

This clonotype was counted ten times or more. CDR3 coding DNA: TGTGCCAGCAGCCAAGCTAGCGGGGGATCTAACGAGCAGTACTTC. This translates into CASSQASGGSNEQYF. The J gene is TRBJ2-7, the V gene TRBV14; the match to TRBD2 covers 10 bases. J lost 5 bases, V lost 1 base, and 5 bases had no gene match. This CDR3 is 15 amino acids long. CDR1 and CDR2 (germline): SGHDN, FVKESK.

This clonotype has a count of ten or more. The chain has TRBV20-1 and TRBJ2-1, with D unresolved. This CDR3 spans 11 amino acids. Trimming pared 8 bases from V and 6 bases from J, leaving 11 bases between. Germline CDR1 reads DFQATT; CDR2 reads SNEGSKA (reference sequence). The CDR3 nucleotides are TGCAGTTCCCGCGGTCTCAATGAGCAGTTCTTC. It yields the protein CSSRGLNEQFF.

This chain uses TRBV12-3 or TRBV12-4 with TRBJ2-5; 10 bases map to TRBD1. Unmatched junction bases numbered 8, after V lost 5 bases and J lost 5 bases. The CDR3 consists of 15 residues. The CDR3 nucleotides read TGTGCCAGCAGTAATAGGGACAGGGGTGGGGAGACCCAGTACTTC. Protein: CASSNRDRGGETQYF.

About this clonotype itself: Just one base apart from a much larger clone, this may be a read error. V and J are TRBV7-9 and TRBJ1-4; D is possibly TRBD1 (5 bases). The CDR3 has 12 amino acids. Between the trimmed V and J ends, which lost 5 bases and 8 bases, there was a span of 9 bases. CDR1 is SEHNR and CDR2 is FQNEAQ in the germline V gene (reference sequence). The chain's CDR3 is CASSQRGEKLFF. The DNA of the CDR3 is TGTGCCAGCAGCCAACGGGGGGAAAAACTGTTTTTT.

The chain uses TRBV19 and TRBJ2-4, with D possibly matching TRBD2 (6 bases). Trimming left V 11 bases short and J 0 bases short, with 20 bases between. Germline values: CDR1 LNHDA, CDR2 SQIVND (reference sequence). This CDR3 has 16 residues. The CDR3 loop reads CAWSVSTGVAKNIQYF. The DNA for the CDR3 is TGTGCCTGGAGTGTATCGACGGGAGTAGCCAAAAACATTCAGTACTTC.